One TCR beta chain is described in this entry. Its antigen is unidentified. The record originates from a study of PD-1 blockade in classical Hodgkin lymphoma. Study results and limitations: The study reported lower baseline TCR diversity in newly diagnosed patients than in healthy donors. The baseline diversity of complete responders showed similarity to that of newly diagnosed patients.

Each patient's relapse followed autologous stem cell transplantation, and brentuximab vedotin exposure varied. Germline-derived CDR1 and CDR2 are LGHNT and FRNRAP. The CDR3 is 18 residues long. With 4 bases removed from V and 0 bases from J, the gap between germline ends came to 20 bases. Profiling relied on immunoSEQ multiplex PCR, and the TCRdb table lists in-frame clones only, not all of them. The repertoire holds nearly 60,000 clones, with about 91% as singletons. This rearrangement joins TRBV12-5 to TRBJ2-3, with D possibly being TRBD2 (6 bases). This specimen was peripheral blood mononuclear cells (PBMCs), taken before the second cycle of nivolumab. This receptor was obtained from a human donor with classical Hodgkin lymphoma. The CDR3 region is CASGWGLTAKSSTDTQYF. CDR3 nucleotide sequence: TGTGCTAGTGGTTGGGGACTCACGGCGAAGTCTAGCACAGATACGCAGTATTTT.